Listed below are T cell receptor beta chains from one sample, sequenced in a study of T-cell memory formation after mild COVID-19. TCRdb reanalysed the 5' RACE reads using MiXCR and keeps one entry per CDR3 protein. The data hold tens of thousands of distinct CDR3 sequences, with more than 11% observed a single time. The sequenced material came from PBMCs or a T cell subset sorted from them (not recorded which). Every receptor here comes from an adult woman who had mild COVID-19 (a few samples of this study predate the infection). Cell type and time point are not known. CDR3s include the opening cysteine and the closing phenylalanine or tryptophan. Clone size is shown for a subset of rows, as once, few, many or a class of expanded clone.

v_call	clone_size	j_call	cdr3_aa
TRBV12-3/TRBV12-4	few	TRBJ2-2	CASTWRFNGELFF
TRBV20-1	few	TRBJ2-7	CSAQNPAGSSTYEQYF
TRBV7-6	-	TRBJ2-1	CASSTQLGYNEQFF
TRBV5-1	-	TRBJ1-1	CASSLVEGAGNTEAFF
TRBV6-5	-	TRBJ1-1	CASSPGMNTEAFF
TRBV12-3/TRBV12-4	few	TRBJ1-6	CASSPVTGELNSPLHF
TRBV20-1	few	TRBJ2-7	CSALRDRGPAEQYF
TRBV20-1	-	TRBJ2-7	CSAIAGLANYEQYF
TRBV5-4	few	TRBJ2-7	CASRGDRAYEQYF
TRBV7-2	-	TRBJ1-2	CASSSTHPGHGYTF
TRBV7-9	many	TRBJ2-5	CATGGGGSQETQYF
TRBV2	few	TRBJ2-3	CASSEALRDSTDTQYF
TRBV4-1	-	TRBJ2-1	CASSQELGLAGGRASYNEQFF
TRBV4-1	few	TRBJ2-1	CASSQKSSGRWNEQFF
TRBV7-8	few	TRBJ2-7	CASSIDRFGYEQYF
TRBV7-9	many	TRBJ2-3	CASSLTGTHTDTQYF
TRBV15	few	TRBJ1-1	CATSRDQVTRVNTEAFF
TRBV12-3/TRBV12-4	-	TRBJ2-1	CASSLLGTGARGFYQFF
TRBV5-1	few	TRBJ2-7	CASSLDYPGSSSSYEQYF
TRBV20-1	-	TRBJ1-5	CSARERISNQPQHF
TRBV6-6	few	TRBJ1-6	CASSYSYAAPLHF
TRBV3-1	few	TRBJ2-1	CASSQDRAGSYNEQFF
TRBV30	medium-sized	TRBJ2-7	CAWGQAYEQYF
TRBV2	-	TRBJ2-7	CASSEIGTPLEQYF
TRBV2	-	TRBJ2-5	CASRAARGETQYF
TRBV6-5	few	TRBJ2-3	CASSAFGHNRADTQYF
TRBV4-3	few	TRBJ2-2	CASSQDSEGGELFF
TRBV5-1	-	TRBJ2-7	CASSFGQGLRYEQYF
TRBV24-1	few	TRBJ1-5	CATSARGNQPQHF
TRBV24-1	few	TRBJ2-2	CATSEHRTVTGELFF
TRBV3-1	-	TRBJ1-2	CASSRKVGYGYTF
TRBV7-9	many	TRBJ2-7	CASSSTSGIYEQYF
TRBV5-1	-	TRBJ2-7	CASSLEQGVYEQYF
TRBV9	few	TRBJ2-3	CASSPRHGGTGTDTQYF
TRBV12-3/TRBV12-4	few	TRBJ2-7	CASSPRDRGIYEQYF
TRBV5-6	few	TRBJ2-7	CASSLEGLSYEQYF
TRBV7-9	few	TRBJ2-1	CASSSSGGSLVSNEQFF
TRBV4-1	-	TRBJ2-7	CASSRLGQSPVYEQYF
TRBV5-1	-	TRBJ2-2	CASSLEQGDTGELFF
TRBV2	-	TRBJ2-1	CASSGQGRHNEQFF
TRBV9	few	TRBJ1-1	CASSMPPQGGTEAFF
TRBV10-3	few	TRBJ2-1	CAISEEREAYNEQFF